This is a list of T cell receptor beta chains from one sample in a study of PD-L1 blockade in urothelial cancer. Method: immunoSEQ multiplex PCR; TCRdb's copy keeps in-frame clones and lacks some. The table records tens of thousands of clones, roughly nine tenths of them present only once. This specimen was PBMCs, taken around atezolizumab (anti-PD-L1) treatment. All receptors derive from a man in his 70s with urothelial cancer. The CDR3 runs from the conserved cysteine through the conserved F or W. Fields, in order: V gene, J gene, D gene, clone size, CDR3 protein, CDR3 DNA. A D gene is named only where the DNA matches it firmly. Some rows have no size entry. The others give once, few or many, or a class for an expanded clone.

V: TRBV5-1
J: TRBJ2-3
D: TRBD2
size: .
CDR3: CASSWSGTSGLTDTQYF
DNA: TGCGCCAGCAGCTGGTCCGGGACTAGCGGACTCACAGATACGCAGTATTTT

V: TRBV14
J: TRBJ2-7
D: TRBD1
size: .
CDR3: CASSQRTGAYEQYF
DNA: TGTGCCAGCAGCCAACGGACAGGGGCCTACGAGCAGTACTTC

V: TRBV2
J: TRBJ2-7
D: .
size: .
CDR3: CASSVQGPYYEQYF
DNA: TGTGCCAGCAGCGTACAGGGCCCCTACTACGAGCAGTACTTC

V: TRBV19
J: TRBJ1-5
D: .
size: .
CDR3: CASTREESNQPQHF
DNA: TGTGCCAGTACCCGCGAAGAGAGCAATCAGCCCCAGCATTTT

V: TRBV29-1
J: TRBJ2-5
D: TRBD2
size: .
CDR3: CSVKSSGRLLETQYF
DNA: TGCAGCGTAAAATCTAGCGGGAGGCTACTAGAGACCCAGTACTTC

V: TRBV10-3
J: TRBJ2-7
D: TRBD1
size: .
CDR3: CAIRTDRGNEQYF
DNA: TGTGCCATCAGAACGGACAGGGGGAACGAGCAGTACTTC

V: TRBV7-8
J: TRBJ1-5
D: TRBD1
size: .
CDR3: CASSSDRETPQHF
DNA: TGTGCCAGCAGCTCGGACAGGGAAACTCCCCAGCATTTT

V: TRBV5-1
J: TRBJ1-2
D: .
size: .
CDR3: CASSLDPQSGSTF
DNA: TGCGCCAGCAGCTTGGACCCTCAATCAGGCTCCACCTTC

V: TRBV6-1
J: TRBJ1-5
D: .
size: .
CDR3: CASSEFVRGGVDNSNQPQHF
DNA: TGTGCCAGCAGTGAATTCGTCAGGGGCGGTGTGGATAATAGCAATCAGCCCCAGCATTTT

V: TRBV5-1
J: TRBJ2-1
D: .
size: once
CDR3: CASSDGSVWANEQFF
DNA: TGCGCCAGCAGCGATGGGTCTGTATGGGCCAATGAGCAGTTCTTC

V: TRBV28
J: TRBJ2-5
D: .
size: .
CDR3: CASSTRQPQETQYF
DNA: TGTGCCAGCAGTACGAGACAGCCCCAAGAGACCCAGTACTTC

V: TRBV2
J: TRBJ2-2
D: TRBD1
size: .
CDR3: CASTLPGQGAPWSLFF
DNA: TGTGCCAGCACACTACCGGGACAGGGGGCCCCCTGGTCGCTGTTCTTT

V: TRBV2
J: TRBJ2-7
D: .
size: .
CDR3: CASSKGGQYEQYF
DNA: TGTGCCAGCAGTAAAGGCGGACAGTACGAGCAGTACTTC

V: TRBV7-2
J: TRBJ2-1
D: TRBD2
size: once
CDR3: CASSSGLGNYNEQFF
DNA: TGTGCCAGCAGCTCGGGACTAGGAAACTACAATGAGCAGTTCTTC